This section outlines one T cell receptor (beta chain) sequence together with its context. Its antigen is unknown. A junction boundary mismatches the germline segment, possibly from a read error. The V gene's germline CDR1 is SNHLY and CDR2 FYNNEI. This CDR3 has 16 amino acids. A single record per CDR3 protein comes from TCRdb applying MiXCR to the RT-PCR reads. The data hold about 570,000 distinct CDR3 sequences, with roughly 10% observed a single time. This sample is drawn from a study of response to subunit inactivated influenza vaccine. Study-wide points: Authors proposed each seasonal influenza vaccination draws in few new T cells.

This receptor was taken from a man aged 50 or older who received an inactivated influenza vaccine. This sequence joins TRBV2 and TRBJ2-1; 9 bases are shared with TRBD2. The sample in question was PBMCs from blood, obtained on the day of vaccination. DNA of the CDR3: TGTGCCAGCAGTAAAGCCGGACTAGCGCTAAACAATGAGCAGTTCTTC. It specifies CASSKAGLALNNEQFF.